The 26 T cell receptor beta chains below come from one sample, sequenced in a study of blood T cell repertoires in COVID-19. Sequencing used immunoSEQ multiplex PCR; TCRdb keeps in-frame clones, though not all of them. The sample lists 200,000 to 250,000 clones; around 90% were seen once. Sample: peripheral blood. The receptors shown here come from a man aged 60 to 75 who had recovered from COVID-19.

The CDR3 DNA reads TGTGCCAGCAGCCCTTACAGGGAACCCACTGAAGCTTTCTTT. Protein sequence: CASSPYREPTEAFF. V gene TRBV28 combines with J gene TRBJ1-1, with D maybe TRBD1 (6 bases). Looked up from germline, CDR1 is MDHEN and CDR2 is SYDVKM. CDR3 length equals 14 residues. V dropped 6 bases and J dropped 4 bases, with 15 bases sitting between them. The full variable domain, in which reference TRBV28 and TRBJ1-1 provide the parts outside the CDR3, is DVKVTQSSRYLVKRTGEKVFLECVQDMDHENMFWYRQDPGLGLRLIYFSYDVKMKEKGDIPEGYSVSREKKERFSLILESASTNQTSMYLCASSPYREPTEAFFGQGTRLTVV.

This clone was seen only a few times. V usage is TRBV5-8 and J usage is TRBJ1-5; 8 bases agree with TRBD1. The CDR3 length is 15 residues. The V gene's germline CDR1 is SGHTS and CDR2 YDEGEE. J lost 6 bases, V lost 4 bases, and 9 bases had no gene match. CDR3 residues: CASSPGQVPLQPQHF. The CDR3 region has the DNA TGTGCCAGCAGCCCGGGACAGGTTCCCCTTCAGCCCCAGCATTTT.

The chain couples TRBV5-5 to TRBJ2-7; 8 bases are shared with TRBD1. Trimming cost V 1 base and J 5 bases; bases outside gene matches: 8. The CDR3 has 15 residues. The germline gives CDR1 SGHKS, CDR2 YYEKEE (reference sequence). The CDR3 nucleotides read TGTGCCAGCAGCTTGTTTAGTGGACAGGGCAACGAGCAGTACTTC. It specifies CASSLFSGQGNEQYF.

The CDR3: CASSQWDRGYEQYF. The CDR3 DNA is TGTGCCAGCAGCCAGTGGGACAGGGGCTACGAGCAGTACTTC. The chain carries TRBV4-2 and TRBJ2-7; 10 bases match TRBD1. The V gene end was trimmed by 3 bases and the J gene end by 3 bases; junction bases not matched to a gene: 2. The CDR3 totals 14 residues. Germline CDR1 reads LGHNA; CDR2 reads YNFKEQ.

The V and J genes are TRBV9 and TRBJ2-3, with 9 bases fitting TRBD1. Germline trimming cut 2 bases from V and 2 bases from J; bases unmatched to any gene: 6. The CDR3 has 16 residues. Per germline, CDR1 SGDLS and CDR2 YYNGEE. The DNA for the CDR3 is TGTGCCAGCAGCGTTCAACAGGGGGCTACCACAGATACGCAGTATTTT. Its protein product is CASSVQQGATTDTQYF.

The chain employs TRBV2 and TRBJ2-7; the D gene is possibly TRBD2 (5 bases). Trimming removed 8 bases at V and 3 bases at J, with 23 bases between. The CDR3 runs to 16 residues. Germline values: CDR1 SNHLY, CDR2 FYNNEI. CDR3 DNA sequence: TGTGCCAGCGGCCCGCTGGACGGACTGGGATTCTACGAGCAGTACTTC. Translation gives CASGPLDGLGFYEQYF.

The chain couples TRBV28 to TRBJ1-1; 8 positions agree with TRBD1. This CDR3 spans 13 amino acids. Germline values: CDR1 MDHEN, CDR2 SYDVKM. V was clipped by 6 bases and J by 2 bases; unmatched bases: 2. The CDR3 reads CASRQGANTEAFF. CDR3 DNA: TGTGCCAGCAGGCAGGGGGCTAACACTGAAGCTTTCTTT.

CDR3 protein: CASSLQAGGDPDTQYF. For the CDR3, the DNA is TGTGCCAGCAGCTTACAAGCGGGGGGGGATCCAGATACGCAGTATTTT. The V call is TRBV13, the J call TRBJ2-3; 10 nucleotides line up with TRBD2. J lost 4 bases, V lost 2 bases, and 6 bases had no gene match. The CDR3 runs to 16 residues. Germline-derived CDR1 and CDR2 are PRHDT and FYEKMQ (reference sequence).

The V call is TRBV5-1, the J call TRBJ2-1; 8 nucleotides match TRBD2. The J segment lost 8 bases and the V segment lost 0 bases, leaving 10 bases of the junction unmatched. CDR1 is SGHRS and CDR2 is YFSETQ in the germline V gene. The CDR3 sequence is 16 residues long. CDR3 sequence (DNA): TGCGCCAGCAGCTTGGCAGTACGGGGGGGCCCCTATGAGCAGTTCTTC. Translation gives CASSLAVRGGPYEQFF.

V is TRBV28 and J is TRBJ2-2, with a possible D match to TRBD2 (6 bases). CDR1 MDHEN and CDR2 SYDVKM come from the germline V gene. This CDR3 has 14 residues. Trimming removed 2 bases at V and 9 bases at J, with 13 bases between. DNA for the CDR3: TGTGCCAGCAGTTTAGATGGAGGGGTCCGGGAGCTGTTTTTT. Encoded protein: CASSLDGGVRELFF.

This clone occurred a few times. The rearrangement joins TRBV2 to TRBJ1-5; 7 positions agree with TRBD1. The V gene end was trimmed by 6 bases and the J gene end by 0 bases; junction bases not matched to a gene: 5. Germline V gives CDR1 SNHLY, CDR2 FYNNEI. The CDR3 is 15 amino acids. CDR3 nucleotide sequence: TGTGCCAGCAGCCCGGGACAGTATAGCAATCAGCCCCAGCATTTT. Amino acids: CASSPGQYSNQPQHF.

The CDR3 region has the DNA TGCAGTGCTAGTAGGGGGATGGGGCCCGGGGCCAACGTCCTGACTTTC. Translated, it gives CSASRGMGPGANVLTF. The chain carries TRBV20-1 and TRBJ2-6; maybe TRBD1 (6 bases). The V and J ends lost 3 bases and 4 bases respectively, with 16 bases between them. The CDR3 has 16 amino acids. Germline values: CDR1 DFQATT, CDR2 SNEGSKA (reference sequence).

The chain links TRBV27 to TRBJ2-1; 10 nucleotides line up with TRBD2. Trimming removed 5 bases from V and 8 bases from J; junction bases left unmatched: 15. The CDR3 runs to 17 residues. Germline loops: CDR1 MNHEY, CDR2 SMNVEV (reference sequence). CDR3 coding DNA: TGTGCCAGCAGTCTACTACAGCGGACTAGCGGACAGGATGAGCAGTTCTTC. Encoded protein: CASSLLQRTSGQDEQFF.

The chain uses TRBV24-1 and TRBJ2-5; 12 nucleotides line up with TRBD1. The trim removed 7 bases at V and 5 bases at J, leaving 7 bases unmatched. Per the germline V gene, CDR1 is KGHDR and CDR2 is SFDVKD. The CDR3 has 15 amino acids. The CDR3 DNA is TGTGCCACCAGCCCCGGGACAGGGGGCGTGGAGACCCAGTACTTC. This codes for CATSPGTGGVETQYF.

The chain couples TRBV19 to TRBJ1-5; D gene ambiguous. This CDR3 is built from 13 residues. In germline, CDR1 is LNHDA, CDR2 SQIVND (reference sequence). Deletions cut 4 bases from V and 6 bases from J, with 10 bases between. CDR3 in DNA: TGTGCCAGTAGTAAGCCGGGAAGTCAGCCCCAGCATTTT. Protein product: CASSKPGSQPQHF.

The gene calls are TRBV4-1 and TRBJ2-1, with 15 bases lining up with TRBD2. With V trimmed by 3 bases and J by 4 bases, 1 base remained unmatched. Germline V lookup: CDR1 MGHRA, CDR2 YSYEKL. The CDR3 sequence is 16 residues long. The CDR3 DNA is TGCGCCAGCAGCCAGGGACTAGCGGGAGGTTACAATGAGCAGTTCTTC. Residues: CASSQGLAGGYNEQFF.

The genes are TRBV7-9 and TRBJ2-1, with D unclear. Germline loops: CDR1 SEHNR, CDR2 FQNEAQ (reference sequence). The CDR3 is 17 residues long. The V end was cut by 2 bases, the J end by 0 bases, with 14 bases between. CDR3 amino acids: CASSLIERQSSYNEQFF. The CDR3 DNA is TGTGCCAGCAGCTTAATTGAGCGCCAGAGCTCCTACAATGAGCAGTTCTTC.

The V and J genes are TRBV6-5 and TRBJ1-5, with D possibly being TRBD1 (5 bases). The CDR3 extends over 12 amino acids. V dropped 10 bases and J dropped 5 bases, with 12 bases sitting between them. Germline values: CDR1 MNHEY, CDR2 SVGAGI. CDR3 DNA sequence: TGTGCCACCCAGGGCCGGGATCAGCCCCAGCATTTT. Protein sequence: CATQGRDQPQHF.

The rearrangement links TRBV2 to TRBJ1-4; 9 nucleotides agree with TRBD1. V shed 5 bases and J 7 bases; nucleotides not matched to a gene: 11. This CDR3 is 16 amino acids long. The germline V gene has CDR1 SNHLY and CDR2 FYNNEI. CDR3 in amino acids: CASSLRQGEYSEKLFF. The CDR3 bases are TGTGCCAGCAGTTTGAGACAGGGGGAGTATAGTGAAAAACTGTTTTTT.

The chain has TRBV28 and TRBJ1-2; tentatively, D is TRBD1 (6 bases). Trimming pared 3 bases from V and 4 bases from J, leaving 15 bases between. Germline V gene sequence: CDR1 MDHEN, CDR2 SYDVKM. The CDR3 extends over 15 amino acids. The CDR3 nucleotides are TGTGCCAGCAGTTTTCAGGGGCGGGAGAGCTATGGCTACACCTTC. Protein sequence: CASSFQGRESYGYTF.

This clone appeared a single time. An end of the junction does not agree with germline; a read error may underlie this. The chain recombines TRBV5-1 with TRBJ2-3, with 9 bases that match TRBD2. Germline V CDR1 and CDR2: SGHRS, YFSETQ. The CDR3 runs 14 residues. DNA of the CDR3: TGCGCCAGCACCTTGCTAGCGGGGACAGATACGCAGTATTTT. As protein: CASTLLAGTDTQYF.

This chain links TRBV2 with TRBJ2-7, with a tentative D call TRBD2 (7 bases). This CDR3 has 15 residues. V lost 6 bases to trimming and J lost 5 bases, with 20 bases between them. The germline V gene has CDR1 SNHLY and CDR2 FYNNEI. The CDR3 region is CASSKEAGAENEQYF. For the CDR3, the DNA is TGTGCCAGCAGCAAAGAGGCGGGGGCGGAAAACGAGCAGTACTTC.

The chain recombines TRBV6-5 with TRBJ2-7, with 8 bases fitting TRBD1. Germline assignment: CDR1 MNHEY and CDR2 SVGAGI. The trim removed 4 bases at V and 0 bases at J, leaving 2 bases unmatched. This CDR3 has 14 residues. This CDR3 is CASSSTGGSYEQYF. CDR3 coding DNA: TGTGCCAGCAGTTCCACAGGGGGCTCCTACGAGCAGTACTTC.

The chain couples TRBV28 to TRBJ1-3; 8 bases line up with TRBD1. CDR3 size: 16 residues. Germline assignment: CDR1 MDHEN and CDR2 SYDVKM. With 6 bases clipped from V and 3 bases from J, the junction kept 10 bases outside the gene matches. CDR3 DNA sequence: TGTGCCAGCAGCTCGGCCGCACAGGGGGGTGGAAACACCATATATTTT. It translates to CASSSAAQGGGNTIYF.

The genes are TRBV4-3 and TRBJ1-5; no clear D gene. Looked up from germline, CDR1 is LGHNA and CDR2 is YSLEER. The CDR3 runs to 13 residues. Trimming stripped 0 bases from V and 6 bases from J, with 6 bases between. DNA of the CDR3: TGCGCCAGCAGCCAAGATGAGAGTCAGCCCCAGCATTTT. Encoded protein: CASSQDESQPQHF.

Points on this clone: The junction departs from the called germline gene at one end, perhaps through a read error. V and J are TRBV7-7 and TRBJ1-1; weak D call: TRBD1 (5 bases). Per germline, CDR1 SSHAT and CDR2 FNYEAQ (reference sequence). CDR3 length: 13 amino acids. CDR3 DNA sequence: TGTGCTAGCAGCTTACGGGGGGACACTGAAGCTTTCTTT. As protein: CASSLRGDTEAFF.